Listed below are T cell receptor beta chains from one sample, sequenced in a study of cytomegalovirus exposure and HLA in healthy donors. Assay: immunoSEQ multiplex PCR; the TCRdb copy retains only in-frame clones and omits some. The data contain under 150,000 clones, just under 85% of them singletons. The sequenced sample consisted of PBMCs. These receptors were obtained from a boy aged 2 to 10 in good health and CMV-seronegative. CDR3s include the opening cysteine and the closing phenylalanine or tryptophan. A D gene is named only where the DNA matches it firmly. Not all rows give a size; the values are once, few, many and, for expanded clones, a class.

TRBD1 TRBJ1-1 - TRBV2 CASSAQGVGTEAFF TGTGCCAGCAGTGCACAGGGGGTCGGCACTGAAGCTTTCTTT
TRBD1 TRBJ1-2 - TRBV5-4 CASSLGRTGGYGYTF TGTGCCAGCAGCTTGGGGCGGACAGGGGGCTATGGCTACACCTTC
- TRBJ2-2 - TRBV5-1 CASRTGTNTGELFF TGCGCCAGCCGAACAGGGACGAACACCGGGGAGCTGTTTTTT
- TRBJ2-2 - TRBV6-5 CASSYLNTGELFF TGTGCCAGCAGTTATCTGAACACCGGGGAGCTGTTTTTT
- TRBJ1-1 - TRBV7-9 CASYSKTEAFF TGTGCCAGCTACTCGAAAACTGAAGCTTTCTTT
- TRBJ2-1 - TRBV12-5 CASGLYPIDEQFF TGTGCTAGTGGTTTGTACCCTATAGATGAGCAGTTCTTC
- TRBJ1-2 - TRBV4-1 CASSQDPGRNYYGYTF TGCGCCAGCAGCCAAGATCCAGGCAGGAACTACTATGGCTACACCTTC
TRBD1 TRBJ1-1 once TRBV7-9 CSSSRQGLTEAFF TGTTCCAGCAGTCGACAGGGGCTCACTGAAGCTTTCTTT
- TRBJ2-6 - TRBV10-3 CAISEAGSSGANVLTF TGTGCCATCAGTGAGGCGGGGTCCTCTGGGGCCAACGTCCTGACTTTC
TRBD2 TRBJ2-1 - TRBV7-9 CASSLTAGPYNEQFF TGTGCCAGCAGCCTCACAGCGGGACCCTACAATGAGCAGTTCTTC
TRBD1 TRBJ1-2 - TRBV30 CAWTLHPGQGIYGYTF TGTGCCTGGACCCTCCATCCGGGACAGGGGATCTATGGCTACACCTTC